These T cell receptor beta chains were read from a single sample in a study of PD-1 blockade in classical Hodgkin lymphoma. The method was immunoSEQ multiplex PCR; TCRdb's version includes in-frame clones alone and lacks a portion of them. The repertoire holds 20,000 to 30,000 clones, with 85% to 90% as singletons. Sample: peripheral blood mononuclear cells (PBMCs), taken before the fourth cycle of nivolumab. These receptors were taken from a human donor with classical Hodgkin lymphoma. CDR3s include the opening cysteine and the closing phenylalanine or tryptophan. D genes are given only for firm matches. Size tells how often a clone was seen (once, few, many) or the class of an expanded clone, and some rows leave it out.

j_gene,abundance,d_gene,v_gene,CDR3aa,CDR3nt
TRBJ2-7,.,TRBD2,TRBV5-1,CASSWKTGAGGLEQYF,TGCGCCAGCAGCTGGAAGACTGGAGCGGGGGGGCTCGAGCAGTACTTC
TRBJ2-6,.,.,TRBV30,CAWQGPSGANVLTF,TGTGCCTGGCAGGGGCCCTCTGGGGCCAACGTCCTGACTTTC
TRBJ1-2,once,TRBD1,TRBV30,CASSTGAGGYGYTF,TGTGCCTCCTCGACAGGGGCCGGGGGCTATGGCTACACCTTC
TRBJ2-1,.,.,TRBV10-2,CASSGYYNEQFF,TGCGCCAGCAGCGGGTACTACAATGAGCAGTTCTTC
TRBJ2-7,.,TRBD2,TRBV6-8,CASSPPAGGLEQYF,TGTGCCAGCAGCCCCCCGGCGGGAGGCCTCGAGCAGTACTTC
TRBJ2-7,.,.,TRBV6-5,CASSGLYEQYF,TGTGCCAGCAGTGGTCTCTACGAGCAGTACTTC
TRBJ2-7,.,TRBD2,TRBV2,CASRKGLADYEQYF,TGTGCCAGCAGGAAGGGACTAGCGGACTACGAGCAGTACTTC
TRBJ2-7,.,TRBD2,TRBV5-4,CASYDPGTSGSEEQYF,TGTGCCAGCTACGACCCCGGGACTAGCGGATCTGAGGAGCAGTACTTC
TRBJ2-3,.,.,TRBV6-4,CASSPTPTDTQYF,TGTGCCAGCAGCCCTACCCCCACAGATACGCAGTATTTT
TRBJ2-2,once,TRBD2,TRBV10-3,CAISESGGATGELFF,TGTGCCATCAGTGAAAGCGGGGGGGCAACCGGGGAGCTGTTTTTT
TRBJ1-4,.,TRBD1,TRBV19,CASSIDWDRVNEKLFF,TGTGCCAGTAGTATAGATTGGGACAGGGTAAATGAAAAACTGTTTTTT
TRBJ1-4,.,TRBD1,TRBV15,CATSENRGLGNEKLFF,TGTGCCACCAGCGAGAACAGGGGGCTCGGTAATGAAAAACTGTTTTTT
TRBJ2-2,.,TRBD1,TRBV18,CASSPRDRSNTGELFF,TGTGCCAGCTCACCCCGGGACAGATCGAACACCGGGGAGCTGTTTTTT
TRBJ2-7,few,.,TRBV6-6,CASTPGESREQYF,TGTGCCAGCACCCCGGGTGAGTCTCGGGAGCAGTACTTC
TRBJ1-5,.,.,TRBV5-4,CASSSNRDQPQHF,TGTGCCAGCAGCTCGAACAGGGATCAGCCCCAGCATTTT
TRBJ1-4,.,TRBD1,TRBV4-1,CASSPIGGQGHEDNEKLFF,TGCGCCAGCAGCCCGATAGGCGGACAGGGGCACGAGGATAATGAAAAACTGTTTTTT
TRBJ1-2,few,.,TRBV5-1,CASSLQGSYGYTF,TGCGCCAGCAGCTTGCAGGGGAGCTATGGCTACACCTTC
TRBJ2-3,.,.,TRBV6-5,CASSYLPGPIADTQYF,TGTGCCAGCAGTTACCTTCCAGGGCCGATCGCAGATACGCAGTATTTT
TRBJ2-1,.,.,TRBV30,CAWGGEQFF,TGTGCCTGGGGCGGTGAGCAGTTCTTC
TRBJ1-2,.,TRBD1,TRBV18,CASFTGQEANYGYTF,TGTGCCAGCTTCACCGGACAGGAAGCTAACTATGGCTACACCTTC
TRBJ2-7,.,.,TRBV5-4,CASSLAGTSYEQYF,TGTGCCAGCAGCTTGGCCGGGACGTCCTACGAGCAGTACTTC
TRBJ2-7,.,TRBD1,TRBV25-1,CASSEFGQGAMDEQYF,TGTGCCAGCAGTGAATTCGGGCAGGGGGCTATGGACGAGCAGTACTTC
TRBJ2-2,once,.,TRBV14,CASSRLNTGELFF,TGTGCCAGCAGCCGATTGAACACCGGGGAGCTGTTTTTT
TRBJ2-1,.,TRBD2,TRBV5-1,CASTLGLAAMNEQFF,TGCGCCAGCACGCTAGGACTAGCGGCCATGAATGAGCAGTTCTTC
TRBJ2-3,.,TRBD2,TRBV11-1,CASSRQGAGLDTQYF,TGTGCCAGCAGCCGCCAGGGAGCGGGGTTGGATACGCAGTATTTT
TRBJ2-3,.,TRBD1,TRBV2,CASSERTGLPTDTQYF,TGTGCCAGCAGTGAACGGACAGGATTACCCACAGATACGCAGTATTTT